Listed below are T cell receptor beta chains from one sample, sequenced in a study of human versus mouse CDR3 diversity and MHC coevolution. Profiling relied on immunoSEQ multiplex PCR, and the TCRdb table lists in-frame clones only, not all of them. Among about 83,000 clones listed, roughly 90% were seen once. The specimen sequenced was naive CD4+ T cells from blood. These TCRs come from a person between 25 and 69 years old in good health. Both conserved end residues are trimmed from each CDR3. Each record gives: V gene, J gene, CDR3 protein.

>TRBV2|TRBJ1-5
ASSLYFQPQH
>TRBV2|TRBJ2-3
ASSEVGVAGGQDTQY
>TRBV5-1|TRBJ1-4
ASSQDRPWEKLF
>TRBV7-2|TRBJ2-7
ASSLVVAYEQY
>TRBV19|TRBJ2-5
ASSIVGLAGGPKETQY
>TRBV19|TRBJ2-4
ASSGEAKNIQY
>TRBV7-9|TRBJ2-1
ASSFRLAGHEQF
>TRBV19|TRBJ1-2
ASSFAYRGSGYT
>TRBV6-1|TRBJ1-1
ASSEYSSVNTEAF
>TRBV20-1|TRBJ1-1
SARDYSEAF
>TRBV5-4|TRBJ1-4
ASSSGTTNEKLF
>TRBV27|TRBJ2-7
ASSLDLARSYEQY
>TRBV6-5|TRBJ2-5
ASSYGAGLQETQY
>TRBV30|TRBJ1-5
AWGGGDHNQPQH
>TRBV5-4|TRBJ2-3
ASSIRLAGGTDTQY
>TRBV19|TRBJ2-7
ASKNQWSSYEQY
>TRBV6-5|TRBJ2-7
ASSNRGTLSYEQY
>TRBV5-1|TRBJ1-1
ASSLGPEREAF
>TRBV6-6|TRBJ2-2
ASTLGSPGTGELF
>TRBV7-8|TRBJ2-6
ASSLNTGANVLT
>TRBV28|TRBJ1-2
ASSSGSSPRGYGYT
>TRBV11-2|TRBJ2-7
ASSPTPGQGVDEQY
>TRBV2|TRBJ1-5
ASSGYSNSNQPQH
>TRBV7-9|TRBJ2-7
ASSSSGGGYEQY
>TRBV7-9|TRBJ2-7
ASSRSGKSYEQY
>TRBV2|TRBJ2-5
ASSGDLAGGVGDQY
>TRBV15|TRBJ2-2
ATSRALDVATGELF
>TRBV6-1|TRBJ2-7
ASSGLAGGRVHEQY
>TRBV7-6|TRBJ1-1
ASSSSGGLNTEAF
>TRBV6-1|TRBJ2-3
ASRLAGAAADTQY
>TRBV30|TRBJ1-1
AWSVDRGFNEAF
>TRBV25-1|TRBJ1-5
ASSEDRSNQPQH
>TRBV28|TRBJ1-4
ASSFRVGTNEKLF
>TRBV2|TRBJ2-2
ASSNSGTGGSNTGELF
>TRBV10-3|TRBJ1-1
AIGRDKDTEAF
>TRBV25-1|TRBJ2-1
ASSAQTGRLYNEQF
>TRBV30|TRBJ1-1
AWAQMNTEAF
>TRBV11-2|TRBJ2-1
ASSRLAGRYNEQF
>TRBV30|TRBJ1-2
AWTTGSWGYT
>TRBV18|TRBJ1-5
ASSPQGQGNQPQH
>TRBV2|TRBJ2-5
ASRWDRLQETQY
>TRBV5-4|TRBJ1-2
ASSLAGSGGYT
>TRBV19|TRBJ2-1
ASSISGGVYNEQF
>TRBV30|TRBJ2-6
ACFRGSGANVLT
>TRBV2|TRBJ2-7
ASSERSGGRDEQY
>TRBV14|TRBJ2-1
ASSQDLAIGQF